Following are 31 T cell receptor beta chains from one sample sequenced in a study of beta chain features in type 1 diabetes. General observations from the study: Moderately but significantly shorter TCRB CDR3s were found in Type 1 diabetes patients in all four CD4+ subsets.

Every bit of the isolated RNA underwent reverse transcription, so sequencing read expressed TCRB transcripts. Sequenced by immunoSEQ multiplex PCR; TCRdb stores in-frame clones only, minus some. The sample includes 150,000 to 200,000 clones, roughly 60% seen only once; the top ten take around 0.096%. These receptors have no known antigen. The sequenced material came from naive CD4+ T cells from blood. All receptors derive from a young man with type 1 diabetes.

CDR3 sequence: CSVAEGVLNNEQFF. As DNA, the CDR3 is TGCAGCGTTGCAGAGGGGGTGTTGAACAATGAGCAGTTCTTC. J is TRBJ2-1 and V is TRBV29-1, with a possible D match to TRBD1 (6 bases). The ends were cut back, 4 bases at V and 5 bases at J, with 15 bases in the middle. The CDR3 is 14 amino acids. From germline, CDR1 is SQVTM and CDR2 ANQGSEA.

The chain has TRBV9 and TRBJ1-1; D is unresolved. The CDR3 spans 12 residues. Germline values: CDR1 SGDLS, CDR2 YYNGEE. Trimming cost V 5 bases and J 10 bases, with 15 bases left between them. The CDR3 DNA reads TGTGCCAGCAGGCATACCGGGAGCGGAGCTTTCTTT. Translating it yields CASRHTGSGAFF.

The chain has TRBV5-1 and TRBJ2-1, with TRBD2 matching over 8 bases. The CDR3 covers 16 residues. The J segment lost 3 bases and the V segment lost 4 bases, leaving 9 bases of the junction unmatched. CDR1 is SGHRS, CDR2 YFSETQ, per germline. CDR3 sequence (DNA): TGCGCCAGCAGCGTTAGCGGGGCCGCGATCTACAATGAGCAGTTCTTC. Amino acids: CASSVSGAAIYNEQFF. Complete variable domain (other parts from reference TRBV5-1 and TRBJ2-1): KAGVTQTPRYLIKTRGQQVTLSCSPISGHRSVSWYQQTPGQGLQFLFEYFSETQRNKGNFPGRFSGRQFSNSRSEMNVSTLELGDSALYLCASSVSGAAIYNEQFFGPGTRLTVL.

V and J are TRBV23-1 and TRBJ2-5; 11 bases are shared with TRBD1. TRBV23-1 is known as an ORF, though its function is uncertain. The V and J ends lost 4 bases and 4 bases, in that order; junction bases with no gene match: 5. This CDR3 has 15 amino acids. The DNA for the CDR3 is TGCGCCAGCAGTCCGGACAGGGGGCGGACAGAGACCCAGTACTTC. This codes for CASSPDRGRTETQYF.

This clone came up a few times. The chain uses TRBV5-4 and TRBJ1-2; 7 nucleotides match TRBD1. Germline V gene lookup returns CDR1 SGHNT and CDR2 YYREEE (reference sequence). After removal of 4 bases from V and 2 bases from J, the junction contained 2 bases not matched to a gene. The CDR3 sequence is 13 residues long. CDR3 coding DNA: TGTGCCAGCAGCCTGGACAGGAACTATGGCTACACCTTC. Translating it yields CASSLDRNYGYTF.

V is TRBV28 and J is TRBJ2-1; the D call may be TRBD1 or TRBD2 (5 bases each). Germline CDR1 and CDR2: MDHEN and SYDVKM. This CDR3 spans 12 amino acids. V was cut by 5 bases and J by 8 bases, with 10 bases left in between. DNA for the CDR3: TGTGCCAGCAGTGTCCCGGGGCATGAGCAGTTCTTC. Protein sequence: CASSVPGHEQFF.

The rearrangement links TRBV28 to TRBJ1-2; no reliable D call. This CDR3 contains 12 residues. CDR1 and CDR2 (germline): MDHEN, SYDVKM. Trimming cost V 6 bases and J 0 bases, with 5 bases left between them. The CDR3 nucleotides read TGTGCCAGCAGCCTCTCTAACTATGGCTACACCTTC. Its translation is CASSLSNYGYTF.

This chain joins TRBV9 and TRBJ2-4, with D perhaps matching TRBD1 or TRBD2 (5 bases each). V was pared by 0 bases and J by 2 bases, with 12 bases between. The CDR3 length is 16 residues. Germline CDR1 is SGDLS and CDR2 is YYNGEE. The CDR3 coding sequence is TGTGCCAGCAGCGTAGGGGGGATCGAGTCCAAAAACATTCAGTACTTC. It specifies CASSVGGIESKNIQYF.

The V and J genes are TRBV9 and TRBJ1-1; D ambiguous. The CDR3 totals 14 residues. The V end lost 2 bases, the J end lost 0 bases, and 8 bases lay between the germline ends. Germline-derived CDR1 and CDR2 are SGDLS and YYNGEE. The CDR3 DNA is TGTGCCAGCAGCGTGGGCAGTTTGAACACTGAAGCTTTCTTT. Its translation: CASSVGSLNTEAFF.

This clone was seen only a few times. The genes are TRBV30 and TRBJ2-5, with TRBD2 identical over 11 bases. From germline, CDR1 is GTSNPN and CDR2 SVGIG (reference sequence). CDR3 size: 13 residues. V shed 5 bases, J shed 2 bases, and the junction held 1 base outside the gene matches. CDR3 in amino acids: CAWVAGGQETQYF. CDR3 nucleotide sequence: TGTGCCTGGGTAGCGGGGGGGCAAGAGACCCAGTACTTC.

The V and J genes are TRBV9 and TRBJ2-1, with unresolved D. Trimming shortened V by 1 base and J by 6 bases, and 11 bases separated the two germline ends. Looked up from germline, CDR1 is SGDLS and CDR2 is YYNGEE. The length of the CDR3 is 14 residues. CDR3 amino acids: CASSVSSWGNEQFF. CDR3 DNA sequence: TGTGCCAGCAGCGTATCCTCGTGGGGCAATGAGCAGTTCTTC.

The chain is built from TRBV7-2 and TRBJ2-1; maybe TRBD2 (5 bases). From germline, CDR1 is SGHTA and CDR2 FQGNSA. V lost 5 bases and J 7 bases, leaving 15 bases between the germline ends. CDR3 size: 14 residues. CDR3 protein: CASSLTPSGNEQFF. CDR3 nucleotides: TGTGCCAGCAGCCTGACCCCATCGGGGAATGAGCAGTTCTTC.

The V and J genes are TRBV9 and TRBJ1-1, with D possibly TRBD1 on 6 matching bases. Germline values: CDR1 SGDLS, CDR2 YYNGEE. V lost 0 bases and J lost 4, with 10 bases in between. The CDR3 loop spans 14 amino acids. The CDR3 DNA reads TGTGCCAGCAGCGTAGCGGGGGGCGGCACTGAAGCTTTCTTT. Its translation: CASSVAGGGTEAFF.

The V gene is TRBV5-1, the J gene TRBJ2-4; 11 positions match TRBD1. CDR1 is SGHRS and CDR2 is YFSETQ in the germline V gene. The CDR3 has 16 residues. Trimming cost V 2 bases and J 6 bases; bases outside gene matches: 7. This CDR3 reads CASSLRTGGSGNIQYF. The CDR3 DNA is TGCGCCAGCAGCTTAAGGACAGGGGGCTCCGGAAACATTCAGTACTTC.

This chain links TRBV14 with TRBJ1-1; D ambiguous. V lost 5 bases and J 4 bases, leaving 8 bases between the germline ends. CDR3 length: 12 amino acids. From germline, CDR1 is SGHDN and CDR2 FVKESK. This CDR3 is CASSFGPTEAFF. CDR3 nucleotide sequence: TGTGCCAGCAGCTTCGGGCCCACTGAAGCTTTCTTT.

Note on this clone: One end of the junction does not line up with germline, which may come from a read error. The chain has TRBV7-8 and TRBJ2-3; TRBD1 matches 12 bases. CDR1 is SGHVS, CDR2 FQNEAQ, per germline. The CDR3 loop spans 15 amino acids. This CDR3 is CASSFGTGGTNTQYF. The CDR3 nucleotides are TGTGCCAGCAGCTTCGGGACAGGGGGCACAAATACGCAGTATTTT.

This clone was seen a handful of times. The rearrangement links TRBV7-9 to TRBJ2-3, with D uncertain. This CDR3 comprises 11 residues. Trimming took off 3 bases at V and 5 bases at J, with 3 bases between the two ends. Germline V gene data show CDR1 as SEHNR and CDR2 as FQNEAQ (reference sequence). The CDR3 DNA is TGTGCCAGCAGCTTGAAAGATACGCAGTATTTT. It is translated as CASSLKDTQYF.

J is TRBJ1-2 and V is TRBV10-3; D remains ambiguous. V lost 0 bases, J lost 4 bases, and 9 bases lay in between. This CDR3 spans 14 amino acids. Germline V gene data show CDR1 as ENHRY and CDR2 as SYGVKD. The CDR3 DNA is TGTGCCATCAGTGAGTCGTACGTTAGCTATGGCTACACCTTC. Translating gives CAISESYVSYGYTF.

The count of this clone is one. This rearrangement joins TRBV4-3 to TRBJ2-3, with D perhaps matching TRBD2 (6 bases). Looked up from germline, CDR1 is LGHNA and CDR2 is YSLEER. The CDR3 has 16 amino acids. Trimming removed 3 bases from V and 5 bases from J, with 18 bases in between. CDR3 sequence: CASSQGLVRGLDTQYF. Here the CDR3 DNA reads TGCGCCAGCAGCCAGGGGCTAGTACGGGGGTTAGATACGCAGTATTTT.

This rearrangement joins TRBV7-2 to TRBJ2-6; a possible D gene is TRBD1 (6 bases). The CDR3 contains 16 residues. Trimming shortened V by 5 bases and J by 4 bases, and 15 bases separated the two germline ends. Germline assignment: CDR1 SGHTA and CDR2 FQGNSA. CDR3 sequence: CASSPNTGPGANVLTF. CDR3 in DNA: TGTGCCAGCAGCCCGAATACAGGGCCGGGGGCCAACGTCCTGACTTTC.

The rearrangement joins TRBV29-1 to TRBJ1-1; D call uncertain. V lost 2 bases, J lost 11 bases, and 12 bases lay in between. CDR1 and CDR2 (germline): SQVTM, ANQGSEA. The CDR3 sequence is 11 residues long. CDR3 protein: CSVELSTDAFF. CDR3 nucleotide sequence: TGCAGCGTTGAATTATCCACGGACGCTTTCTTT.

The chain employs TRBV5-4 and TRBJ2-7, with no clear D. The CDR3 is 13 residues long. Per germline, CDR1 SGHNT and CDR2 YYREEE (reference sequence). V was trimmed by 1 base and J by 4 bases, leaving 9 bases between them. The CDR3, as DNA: TGTGCCAGCAGCTTGCGTCAGGATTACGAGCAGTACTTC. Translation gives CASSLRQDYEQYF.

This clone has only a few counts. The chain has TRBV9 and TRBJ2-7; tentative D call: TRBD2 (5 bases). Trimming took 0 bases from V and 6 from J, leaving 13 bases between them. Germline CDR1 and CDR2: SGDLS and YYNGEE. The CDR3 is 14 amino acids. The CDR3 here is CASSVEGLPGEQYF. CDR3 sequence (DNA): TGTGCCAGCAGCGTAGAAGGACTGCCCGGCGAGCAGTACTTC.

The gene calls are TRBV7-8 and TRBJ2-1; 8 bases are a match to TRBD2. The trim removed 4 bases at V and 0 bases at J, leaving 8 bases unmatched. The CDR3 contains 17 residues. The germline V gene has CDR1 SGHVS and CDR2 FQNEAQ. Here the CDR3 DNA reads TGTGCCAGCAGCTCGTCCATAGCGGGGCGCTCCTACAATGAGCAGTTCTTC. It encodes CASSSSIAGRSYNEQFF.

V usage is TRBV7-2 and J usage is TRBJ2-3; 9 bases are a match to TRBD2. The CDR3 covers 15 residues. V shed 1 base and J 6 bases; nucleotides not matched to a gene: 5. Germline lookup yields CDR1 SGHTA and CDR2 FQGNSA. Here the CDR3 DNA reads TGTGCCAGCAGCTTAGGCGGGGGGGCCTGGGATACGCAGTATTTT. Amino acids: CASSLGGGAWDTQYF.

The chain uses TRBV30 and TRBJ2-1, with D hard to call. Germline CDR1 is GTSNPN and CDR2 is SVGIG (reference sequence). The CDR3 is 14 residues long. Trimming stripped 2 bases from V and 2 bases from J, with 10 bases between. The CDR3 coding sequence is TGTGCCTGGAGTTTGGGCAGGCCCTACAATGAGCAGTTCTTC. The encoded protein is CAWSLGRPYNEQFF.

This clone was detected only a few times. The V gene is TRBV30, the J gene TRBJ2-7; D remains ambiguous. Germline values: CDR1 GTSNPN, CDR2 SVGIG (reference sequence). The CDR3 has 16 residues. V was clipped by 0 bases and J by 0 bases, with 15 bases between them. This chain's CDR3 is CAWSVRGSPSSYEQYF. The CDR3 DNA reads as TGTGCCTGGAGTGTACGTGGCAGCCCTAGCTCCTACGAGCAGTACTTC.

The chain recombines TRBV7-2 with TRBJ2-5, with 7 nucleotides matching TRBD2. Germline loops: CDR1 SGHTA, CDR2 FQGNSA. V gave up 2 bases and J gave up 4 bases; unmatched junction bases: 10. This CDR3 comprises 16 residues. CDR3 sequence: CASSLKVEASGETQYF. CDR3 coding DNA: TGTGCCAGCAGCTTAAAGGTAGAGGCTAGCGGAGAGACCCAGTACTTC.

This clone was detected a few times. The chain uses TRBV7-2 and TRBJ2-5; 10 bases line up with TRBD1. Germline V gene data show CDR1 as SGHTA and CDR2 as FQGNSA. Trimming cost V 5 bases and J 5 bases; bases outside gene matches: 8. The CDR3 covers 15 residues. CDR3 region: CASSPDRGRLETQYF. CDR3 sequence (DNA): TGTGCCAGCAGCCCCGACAGGGGGCGCCTGGAGACCCAGTACTTC.

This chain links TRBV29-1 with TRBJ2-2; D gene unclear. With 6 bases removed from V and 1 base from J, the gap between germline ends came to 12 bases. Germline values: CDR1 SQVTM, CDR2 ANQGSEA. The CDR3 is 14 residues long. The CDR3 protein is CSVAGPMNTGELFF. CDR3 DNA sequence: TGCAGCGTGGCTGGACCAATGAACACCGGGGAGCTGTTTTTT.

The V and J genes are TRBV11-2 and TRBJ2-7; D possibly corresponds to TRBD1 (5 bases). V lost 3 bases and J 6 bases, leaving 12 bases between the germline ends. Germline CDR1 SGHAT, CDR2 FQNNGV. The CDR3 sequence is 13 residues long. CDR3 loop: CASSFAGIGEQYF. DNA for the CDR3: TGTGCCAGCAGCTTTGCAGGGATCGGCGAGCAGTACTTC. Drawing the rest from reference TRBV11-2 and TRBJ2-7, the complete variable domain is EAGVAQSPRYKIIEKRQSVAFWCNPISGHATLYWYQQILGQGPKLLIQFQNNGVVDDSQLPKDRFSAERLKGVDSTLKIQPAKLEDSAVYLCASSFAGIGEQYFGPGTRLTVT.